The 6 T cell receptor beta chains listed next were all sequenced from one sample in a study of cytomegalovirus exposure and HLA in healthy donors. PCR employed 60 Vbeta and 13 Jbeta primers. TCRdb's table, derived via immunoSEQ multiplex PCR, lists solely in-frame clones and lacks some. The sample records roughly 69,000 clones, approximately 71% being singletons. Sequenced input: PBMCs. These receptors came from a man aged 45-65 years in good health and CMV-seronegative.

This sequence joins TRBV30 and TRBJ2-5, with a tentative D call TRBD2 (6 bases). The CDR3 extends over 15 amino acids. CDR1 is GTSNPN, CDR2 SVGIG, per germline (reference sequence). Trimming removed 4 bases at V and 0 bases at J, with 15 bases between. DNA of the CDR3: TGTGCCTGGACACCAGGGACTGCCTACCAAGAGACCCAGTACTTC. Amino acids: CAWTPGTAYQETQYF.

The chain carries TRBV7-3 and TRBJ1-2; D is perhaps TRBD1 (5 bases). The CDR3 length is 14 residues. Germline loops: CDR1 SGHTA, CDR2 FQGTGA. The germline V and J ends were trimmed by 5 bases and 8 bases, with 18 bases remaining between them. CDR3 bases: TGTGCCAGCAGCCCGGGGGTGAGGATCGGCGGCTACACCTTC. Residues: CASSPGVRIGGYTF.

This clone was detected a few times. The rearrangement uses TRBV6-1 and TRBJ1-1, with D uncertain. The germline gives CDR1 MNHNS, CDR2 SASEGT. Between the trimmed V and J ends, which lost 2 bases and 0 bases, there was a span of 7 bases. The CDR3 consists of 14 residues. The CDR3 DNA reads as TGTGCCAGCAGTGAACAGGCAATGAACACTGAAGCTTTCTTT. Its translation: CASSEQAMNTEAFF.

V gene TRBV30 combines with J gene TRBJ1-5; TRBD1 is a possible D gene (5 bases). CDR1 is GTSNPN and CDR2 is SVGIG in the germline V gene (reference sequence). The CDR3 consists of 14 residues. Deletions cut 3 bases from V and 3 bases from J, with 12 bases between. CDR3 sequence reads: CAWSPRQPNQPQHF. The CDR3 coding sequence is TGTGCCTGGAGCCCCCGACAGCCCAATCAGCCCCAGCATTTT. Supplemented by reference TRBV30 and TRBJ1-5, the full variable domain reads SQTIHQWPATLVQPVGSPLSLECTVEGTSNPNLYWYRQAAGRGLQLLFYSVGIGQISSEVPQNLSASRPQDRQFILSSKKLLLSDSGFYLCAWSPRQPNQPQHFGDGTRLSIL.

For this clone: The same CDR3 can be traced to other DNA sequences in this sample. The V and J genes are TRBV28 and TRBJ1-6; D is unresolved. CDR3 length: 13 residues. From germline, CDR1 is MDHEN and CDR2 SYDVKM. Between the trimmed V and J ends, which lost 4 bases and 1 base, there was a span of 2 bases. DNA of the CDR3: TGTGCCAGCAGTTCGTCCTATAATTCACCCCTCCACTTT. Translation: CASSSSYNSPLHF.

The V call is TRBV5-1, the J call TRBJ2-7; 11 bases are shared with TRBD1. Germline CDR1 reads SGHRS; CDR2 reads YFSETQ. This CDR3 comprises 17 residues. J was trimmed by 0 bases and V by 4 bases; bases with no gene match: 9. CDR3 residues: CASSLAGQGAGSYEQYF. In nucleotides, the CDR3 is TGCGCCAGCAGCCTAGCCGGACAGGGGGCGGGCTCCTACGAGCAGTACTTC.